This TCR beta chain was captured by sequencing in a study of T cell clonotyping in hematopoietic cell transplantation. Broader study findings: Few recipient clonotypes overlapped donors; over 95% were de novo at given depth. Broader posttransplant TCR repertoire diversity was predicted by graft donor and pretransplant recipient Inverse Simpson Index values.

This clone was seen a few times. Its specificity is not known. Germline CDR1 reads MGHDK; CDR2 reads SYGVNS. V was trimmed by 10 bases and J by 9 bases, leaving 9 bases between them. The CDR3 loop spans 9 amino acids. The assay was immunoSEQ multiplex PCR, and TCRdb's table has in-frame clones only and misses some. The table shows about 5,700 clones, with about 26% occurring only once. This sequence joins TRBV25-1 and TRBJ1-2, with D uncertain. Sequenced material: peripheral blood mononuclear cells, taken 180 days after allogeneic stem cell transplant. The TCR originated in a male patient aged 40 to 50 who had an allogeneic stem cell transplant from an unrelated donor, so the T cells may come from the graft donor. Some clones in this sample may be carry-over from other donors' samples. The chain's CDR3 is CATVRSYTF. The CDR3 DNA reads TGTGCCACCGTGCGAAGCTACACCTTC.